This T cell receptor beta chain was profiled in a study of blood T cell repertoires in COVID-19. Whole-study context: Italy, Spain and the United States were the sources of the convalescent and acute COVID-19 samples. The cDNA or gDNA used as material had been derived from T cells, B-cell-depleted T cells, or PBMCs.

Two negative PCRs, clearance, or symptom resolution had been documented for recovered Cohort 3 donors. Measured with immunoSEQ multiplex PCR; TCRdb has only the in-frame clones, and not every one. The sample comprises about 330,000 clones, 86% of which are singletons, and 8.5% to 12% rests with the top ten. This CDR3 contains 15 residues. Germline CDR1 is LNHDA and CDR2 is SQIVND (reference sequence). V lost 2 bases and J 8 bases, leaving 15 bases between the germline ends. The chain carries TRBV19 and TRBJ1-4; D is perhaps TRBD1 (6 bases). The receptor comes from a woman under 30 who had recovered from COVID-19. Input material: PBMCs or T cells enriched from blood (not recorded which). The DNA for the CDR3 is TGTGCCAGTAGTATACCTTCGGGGACAAGCGAAAAACTGTTTTTT. Protein: CASSIPSGTSEKLFF.